This entry describes one T cell receptor (beta chain). This record comes from a study of blood T cell repertoires in COVID-19. This CDR3 region has 13 residues. Germline assignment: CDR1 SGHNT and CDR2 YENEEA. V lost 0 bases and J 6 bases, leaving 5 bases between the germline ends. Using immunoSEQ multiplex PCR, the repertoire was profiled, and TCRdb retains in-frame clones only, with some absent. Among about 430,000 clones listed, 70% to 90% were seen once. Participants, about 18 to 89 years old, spanned under 30 US areas. People in the exposed group encountered a COVID-19 case within 2 weeks before entering the study.

The sample consisted of PBMCs or T cells enriched from blood (not recorded which). The TCR sequence derives from a woman between 18 and 30 years old who had been exposed to COVID-19. The V and J genes are TRBV11-3 and TRBJ2-2; D call uncertain. CDR3 in amino acids: CASSLDGAGELFF. CDR3 in DNA: TGTGCCAGCAGCTTAGATGGAGCCGGGGAGCTGTTTTTT.